The rows below give T cell receptor beta chains drawn from one sample of a study of post-analysis software for immune sequencing data. TCRdb reprocessed the PCR reads with MiXCR, giving one entry per CDR3 protein. The table records about 820,000 distinct CDR3 sequences, roughly 58% of them present only once. The sequenced sample consisted of blood. The origin of the receptors is a girl aged 5 to 17 with multiple sclerosis. Both conserved end residues are part of each CDR3. A D gene is named only where the DNA matches it firmly. Not every row has a clone size; where given, it reads once, few, many or a size class.

J	length	V	size	D	CDR3	DNA
TRBJ2-1	12	TRBV12-3/TRBV12-4	few	-	CASRTTGSWQFF	TGTGCCAGCAGGACCACAGGGTCATGGCAGTTCTTC
TRBJ2-1	16	TRBV28	-	-	CASSFVGRALYNEQFF	TGTGCCAGCAGTTTTGTGGGCAGGGCCCTCTACAATGAGCAGTTCTTC
TRBJ2-7	16	TRBV6-1	few	TRBD1	CASSPGQGTLAYEQYF	TGTGCCAGCAGCCCGGGACAGGGGACCCTGGCCTACGAGCAGTACTTC
TRBJ2-1	10	TRBV29-1	-	-	CSGALDEQFF	TGCAGCGGAGCTCTGGATGAGCAGTTCTTC
TRBJ2-7	13	TRBV7-8	-	-	CASSPDRRGEQYF	TGTGCCAGCAGTCCTGACAGGAGGGGCGAGCAGTACTTC
TRBJ2-3	16	TRBV9	few	TRBD2	CASSVAAGGSTDTQYF	TGTGCCAGCAGCGTAGCGGCGGGGGGGTCTACAGATACGCAGTATTTT
TRBJ2-5	13	TRBV7-9	-	-	CASSIQGGETQYF	TGTGCCAGCAGCATCCAGGGTGGTGAGACCCAGTACTTC
TRBJ1-6	11	TRBV2	-	-	CASTGDSPLHF	TGTGCCAGCACAGGGGATTCACCCCTCCACTTT
TRBJ2-1	19	TRBV5-1	once	-	CASSLLRLGDGGVSNEQFF	TGCGCCAGCAGCCTGCTTCGGCTGGGTGACGGCGGAGTAAGCAATGAGCAGTTCTTC
TRBJ1-4	14	TRBV5-6	-	-	CASSWGVTNEILFF	TGTGCCAGCAGCTGGGGGGTTACTAATGAAATACTGTTTTTT
TRBJ2-5	15	TRBV10-3	many	TRBD2	CAISDQPGGPETQYF	TGTGCCATCAGTGATCAACCGGGGGGGCCAGAGACCCAGTACTTC
TRBJ2-5	18	TRBV18	-	TRBD2	CASSPVASSGTSQETQYF	TGTGCCAGCTCACCGGTGGCCTCTAGCGGGACGTCACAAGAGACCCAGTACTTC
TRBJ2-2	12	TRBV7-9	-	-	CASSSGAGELFF	TGTGCCAGCAGCTCAGGGGCCGGGGAGCTGTTTTTT
TRBJ2-5	11	TRBV5-1	many	-	CASSPGETQYF	TGTGCCAGCTCACCAGGGGAGACCCAGTACTTC
TRBJ2-5	15	TRBV5-6	once	TRBD2	CASGGGLVLEETQYF	TGTGCCAGCGGGGGGGGACTAGTCCTAGAAGAGACCCAGTACTTC
TRBJ1-2	14	TRBV7-9	-	-	CASSLAGASPGYTF	TGTGCCAGCAGCTTAGCAGGGGCGAGTCCGGGCTACACCTTC
TRBJ2-7	13	TRBV29-1	-	TRBD1	CSVLGQGAWEQYF	TGCAGCGTTTTGGGACAGGGGGCTTGGGAGCAGTACTTC
TRBJ2-5	15	TRBV9	few	TRBD2	CASSVDSGRGETQYF	TGTGCCAGCAGCGTAGATTCCGGGAGGGGAGAGACCCAGTACTTC
TRBJ1-4	14	TRBV29-1	-	-	CSVARRKLDEKLFF	TGCAGCGTTGCAAGGAGGAAGCTCGATGAAAAACTGTTTTTT
TRBJ1-1	14	TRBV5-1	few	TRBD1	CASSLGQGSTEAFF	TGCGCCAGCAGCTTGGGACAGGGGAGCACTGAAGCTTTCTTT
TRBJ2-7	18	TRBV4-2	few	TRBD2	CASSQPPGVRGREYEQYF	TGTGCCAGCAGCCAACCCCCGGGGGTACGCGGGAGAGAGTACGAGCAGTACTTC
TRBJ1-2	12	TRBV5-5	few	-	CASSLAGHGYTF	TGTGCCAGCAGCTTGGCCGGACATGGCTACACCTTC
TRBJ2-1	15	TRBV7-9	few	-	CASSFPGVTGNEQFF	TGTGCCAGCAGCTTCCCCGGAGTAACGGGCAATGAGCAGTTCTTC
TRBJ2-5	13	TRBV7-8	-	TRBD2	CASSPGRVETQYF	TGTGCCAGCAGCCCCGGGAGGGTGGAGACCCAGTACTTC
TRBJ1-5	13	TRBV30	-	-	CAWSPQVNQPQHF	TGTGCCTGGAGTCCACAGGTCAATCAGCCCCAGCATTTT
TRBJ2-7	15	TRBV5-1	-	TRBD2	CASSGLAGGFDEQYF	TGCGCCAGCAGCGGACTAGCGGGAGGTTTCGACGAGCAGTACTTC
TRBJ2-7	15	TRBV5-6	-	-	CASSSGGRVRHEQYF	TGTGCCAGCAGCTCGGGGGGCAGGGTGCGCCACGAGCAGTACTTC
TRBJ2-1	16	TRBV20-1	-	TRBD1	CSARAYRDRGYNEQFF	TGCAGTGCTAGAGCCTACCGGGACAGGGGGTACAATGAGCAGTTCTTC
TRBJ2-3	15	TRBV12-3/TRBV12-4	few	-	CASSLRTANTDTQYF	TGTGCCAGCAGTTTAAGGACTGCAAACACAGATACGCAGTATTTT
TRBJ2-3	13	TRBV29-1	few	-	CSGQGLSTDTQYF	TGCAGTGGGCAGGGGCTAAGCACAGATACGCAGTATTTT